The 31 T cell receptor beta chains below come from one sample, sequenced in a study of blood T cell repertoires in COVID-19. The protocol was immunoSEQ multiplex PCR, while the TCRdb copy is restricted to in-frame clones and leaves out a portion. The sample contains under 200,000 clones, 82% of which appear only once. The sequenced material came from PBMCs or T cells enriched from blood (not recorded which). Every receptor here comes from a woman in her sixties with acute COVID-19.

This chain connects TRBV9 to TRBJ1-1, with D uncertain. This CDR3 is 15 amino acids long. Germline V gene data show CDR1 as SGDLS and CDR2 as YYNGEE. Trimming took off 4 bases at V and 8 bases at J, with 21 bases between the two ends. CDR3 nucleotides: TGTGCCAGCAGCCTCAATCCTCTGTCTGACTCGGAAGCTTTCTTT. Protein product: CASSLNPLSDSEAFF.

The rearrangement uses TRBV10-1 and TRBJ2-3; TRBD1 aligns across 11 bases. After removal of 6 bases from V and 11 bases from J, the junction contained 1 base not matched to a gene. CDR1 and CDR2 (germline): WNHNN, SYGVQD (reference sequence). This CDR3 contains 11 residues. As DNA, the CDR3 is TGCGCCAGCAGAGGGACAGGGGGGCAGTATTTT. Amino acids: CASRGTGGQYF.

The gene calls are TRBV9 and TRBJ1-3; 10 nucleotides align to TRBD1. The germline CDR1 and CDR2 sequences are SGDLS and YYNGEE. The trim removed 3 bases at V and 16 bases at J, leaving 7 bases unmatched. CDR3 size: 12 residues. CDR3: CASSAATGGVYF. The CDR3 coding sequence is TGTGCCAGCAGCGCCGCGACAGGGGGCGTCTATTTT.

The rearrangement uses TRBV7-2 and TRBJ2-1; D remains unclear. The germline V gene encodes CDR1 SGHTA and CDR2 FQGNSA. The CDR3 covers 15 residues. V lost 6 bases and J lost 6, with 18 bases in between. The CDR3 nucleotides are TGTGCCAGCAGTCTCTGGGCCGACCTGCCCAATGAGCAGTTCTTC. Amino acid sequence: CASSLWADLPNEQFF.

The chain couples TRBV3-1 (or the pseudogene TRBV3-2) to TRBJ1-4; 8 positions agree with TRBD1. The CDR3 extends over 14 amino acids. Trimming cost V 4 bases and J 8 bases; bases outside gene matches: 6. Germline V CDR1 and CDR2: LGHDT, YNNKEL (reference sequence). The CDR3 coding sequence is TGTGCCAGCAGCCCCCAGGGGGCCGGAGAAAAACTGTTTTTT. It encodes CASSPQGAGEKLFF.

The gene calls are TRBV5-1 and TRBJ1-3; D unclear. V gave up 0 bases and J gave up 3 bases, with 10 bases separating them. The CDR3 contains 15 residues. Germline CDR1 is SGHRS and CDR2 is YFSETQ. CDR3: CASSLGWAGGNTIYF. The CDR3 DNA is TGCGCCAGCAGCTTGGGGTGGGCAGGTGGAAACACCATATATTTT. Based on the CDR3 plus reference TRBV5-1 and TRBJ1-3, the full variable domain is KAGVTQTPRYLIKTRGQQVTLSCSPISGHRSVSWYQQTPGQGLQFLFEYFSETQRNKGNFPGRFSGRQFSNSRSEMNVSTLELGDSALYLCASSLGWAGGNTIYFGEGSWLTVV.

The chain employs TRBV27 and TRBJ1-3; maybe TRBD1 (5 bases). CDR3 length equals 15 residues. Germline CDR1 reads MNHEY; CDR2 reads SMNVEV (reference sequence). V was pared by 3 bases and J by 0 bases, with 9 bases between. The CDR3 DNA follows: TGTGCCAGCAGTTTTACGGGGGGCTCTGGAAACACCATATATTTT. This gives the protein CASSFTGGSGNTIYF.

V gene TRBV7-2 combines with J gene TRBJ1-2, with D unresolved. From germline, CDR1 is SGHTA and CDR2 FQGNSA. Trimming removed 2 bases from V and 5 bases from J, with 6 bases in between. The CDR3 length is 12 residues. For the CDR3, the DNA is TGTGCCAGCAGCTTACGAACTTATGGCTACACCTTC. As protein: CASSLRTYGYTF.

This rearrangement joins TRBV15 to TRBJ1-1; 9 bases match TRBD1. The ends lost 5 bases at V and 0 bases at J; junction bases unmatched: 7. Germline values: CDR1 LNHNV, CDR2 YYDKDF (reference sequence). The CDR3 contains 16 residues. The CDR3 nucleotides read TGTGCCACCAGCCTGGGACAGGGTGGAATGAACACTGAAGCTTTCTTT. Translating it yields CATSLGQGGMNTEAFF.

This clone turned up a few times. This rearrangement joins TRBV3-1 (or the pseudogene TRBV3-2) to TRBJ2-7; D uncertain. Germline CDR1 is LGHDT and CDR2 is YNNKEL (reference sequence). V lost 0 bases and J 4 bases, leaving 16 bases between the germline ends. The CDR3 sequence is 16 residues long. CDR3 DNA sequence: TGTGCCAGCAGCCAAGAATTCCCTCCTGTATCTTACGAGCAGTACGTC. It encodes CASSQEFPPVSYEQYV.

The rearrangement uses TRBV7-7 and TRBJ2-1; possible D gene TRBD1, 6 bases. Germline CDR1 SSHAT, CDR2 FNYEAQ (reference sequence). The CDR3 is made up of 13 amino acids. Trimming stripped 5 bases from V and 6 bases from J, with 11 bases between. CDR3: CASSPVDSNEQFF. CDR3 bases: TGTGCCAGCAGCCCCGTGGACAGCAATGAGCAGTTCTTC.

The gene calls are TRBV6-5 and TRBJ2-1, with TRBD2 matching 12 bases. CDR1 is MNHEY, CDR2 SVGAGI, per germline. CDR3 size: 15 residues. Trimming took 9 bases from V and 3 from J; bases not matched to a gene: 6. The CDR3, as DNA: TGTGCCAGTATATGGACTAGCGGGAACTACAATGAGCAGTTCTTC. This sequence encodes CASIWTSGNYNEQFF.

CDR3 sequence reads: CASSIGRTGGYSSPLHF. The CDR3 region has the DNA TGTGCCAGTAGTATAGGACGGACAGGGGGATACTCCTCACCCCTCCACTTT. This sequence joins TRBV19 and TRBJ1-6; 10 bases map to TRBD1. Germline CDR1 is LNHDA and CDR2 is SQIVND (reference sequence). The V gene end was trimmed by 1 base and the J gene end by 10 bases; junction bases not matched to a gene: 10. The CDR3 spans 17 residues.

This chain links TRBV7-8 with TRBJ2-3; 10 nucleotides line up with TRBD2. Germline CDR1 and CDR2: SGHVS and FQNEAQ. The CDR3 is 14 amino acids. The V gene end was trimmed by 11 bases and the J gene end by 6 bases; junction bases not matched to a gene: 11. The CDR3 sequence is CAEGAGGPLDTQYF. For the CDR3, the DNA is TGTGCCGAAGGAGCGGGAGGGCCTCTCGATACGCAGTATTTT. Based on the CDR3 plus reference TRBV7-8 and TRBJ2-3, the full variable domain is GAGVSQSPRYKVAKRGQDVALRCDPISGHVSLFWYQQALGQGPEFLTYFQNEAQLDKSGLPSDRFFAERPEGSVSTLKIQRTQQEDSAVYLCAEGAGGPLDTQYFGPGTRLTVL.

V usage is TRBV5-4 and J usage is TRBJ2-6, with D possibly matching TRBD2 (5 bases). The CDR3 totals 16 residues. The V end was cut by 0 bases, the J end by 1 base, with 8 bases between. In germline, CDR1 is SGHNT, CDR2 YYREEE (reference sequence). The CDR3 DNA reads as TGTGCCAGCAGCTTGGTACGGGATTCTGGGGCCAACGTCCTGACTTTC. Its protein is CASSLVRDSGANVLTF.

The V call is TRBV5-6, the J call TRBJ2-3, with D perhaps TRBD2 (6 bases). The CDR3 runs 15 residues. V was trimmed by 4 bases and J by 7 bases, leaving 19 bases between them. Germline values: CDR1 SGHDT, CDR2 YYEEEE. The DNA of the CDR3 is TGTGCCAGCAGCCGTTTTGGGGGGAGAGAAAATACGCAGTATTTT. This encodes CASSRFGGRENTQYF.

This clone has a single count. This chain links TRBV3-1 (or the pseudogene TRBV3-2) with TRBJ2-4, with D perhaps matching TRBD1 (5 bases). The CDR3 is made up of 16 amino acids. CDR1 is LGHDT and CDR2 is YNNKEL in the germline V gene (reference sequence). The ends were cut back, 1 base at V and 3 bases at J, with 13 bases in the middle. This CDR3 is CASSQGWQGGKNIQYF. CDR3 bases: TGTGCCAGCAGCCAAGGGTGGCAGGGTGGCAAAAACATTCAGTACTTC.

The chain's CDR3 is CATSDGINEKLFF. Written as DNA, the CDR3 is TGTGCCACCAGTGACGGGATCAATGAAAAACTGTTTTTT. This rearrangement joins TRBV24-1 to TRBJ1-4; D ambiguous. The CDR3 has 13 amino acids. CDR1 is KGHDR and CDR2 is SFDVKD in the germline V gene. Deletions cut 4 bases from V and 5 bases from J, with 7 bases between.

The chain has TRBV11-3 and TRBJ2-3, with 8 nucleotides matching TRBD2. The CDR3 is made up of 14 amino acids. V gave up 5 bases and J gave up 4 bases; unmatched junction bases: 5. The germline V gene has CDR1 SGHNT and CDR2 YENEEA. The DNA of the CDR3 is TGTGCCAGCAGCCCGGGGGGGCATTCAGATACGCAGTATTTT. This codes for CASSPGGHSDTQYF.

The V gene is TRBV10-1, the J gene TRBJ2-1, with 10 bases lining up with TRBD2. The CDR3 extends over 15 amino acids. Germline assignment: CDR1 WNHNN and CDR2 SYGVQD (reference sequence). Trimming took 5 bases from V and 9 from J; bases not matched to a gene: 10. The CDR3, as DNA: TGCGCCAGCAGTAGAAGCGGGAGGGAGATGGGTGAGCAGTTCTTC. Its protein product is CASSRSGREMGEQFF.

This chain joins TRBV12-3 or TRBV12-4 and TRBJ2-7; no definite D call. V was trimmed by 1 base and J by 5 bases, leaving 6 bases between them. The CDR3 has 12 residues. CDR3 DNA sequence: TGTGCCAGCAGTTTAGAAGCCCACGAGCAGTACTTC. Protein: CASSLEAHEQYF.

V usage is TRBV19 and J usage is TRBJ1-5; no reliable D call. Deletions cut 9 bases from V and 3 bases from J, with 21 bases between. CDR1 LNHDA and CDR2 SQIVND come from the germline V gene (reference sequence). This CDR3 region has 16 residues. CDR3 region: CASTGGLGLVNQPQHF. Here the CDR3 DNA reads TGTGCCAGCACCGGCGGATTAGGATTAGTCAATCAGCCCCAGCATTTT. The full variable domain, completed using reference TRBV19 and TRBJ1-5, is DGGITQSPKYLFRKEGQNVTLSCEQNLNHDAMYWYRQDPGQGLRLIYYSQIVNDFQKGDIAEGYSVSREKKESFPLTVTSAQKNPTAFYLCASTGGLGLVNQPQHFGDGTRLSIL.

V and J are TRBV7-2 and TRBJ2-7; 11 nucleotides match TRBD2. Germline values: CDR1 SGHTA, CDR2 FQGNSA. The CDR3 totals 15 residues. Germline trimming cut 4 bases from V and 0 bases from J; bases unmatched to any gene: 2. The CDR3 here is CASSYLAGGSYEQYF. The CDR3 DNA is TGTGCCAGCAGCTACCTAGCGGGAGGCTCCTACGAGCAGTACTTC.

This rearrangement joins TRBV3-1 (or the pseudogene TRBV3-2) to TRBJ1-5, with 8 positions matching TRBD1. CDR1 is LGHDT, CDR2 YNNKEL, per germline (reference sequence). The CDR3 has 16 amino acids. V dropped 5 bases and J dropped 9; count of bases not matched to a gene: 15. CDR3 loop: CASSSRRTGSEGPQHF. The CDR3 DNA reads TGTGCCAGCAGCTCACGTCGGACAGGGTCCGAGGGGCCCCAGCATTTT.

This chain links TRBV15 with TRBJ2-3, with 14 bases matching TRBD2. Germline values: CDR1 LNHNV, CDR2 YYDKDF (reference sequence). This CDR3 has 20 residues. The V gene end was trimmed by 3 bases and the J gene end by 2 bases; junction bases not matched to a gene: 13. CDR3 sequence (DNA): TGTGCCACCAGCAGTGACCTTTCGGGACTAGCGGGGGCCCCCACAGATACGCAGTATTTT. It is translated as CATSSDLSGLAGAPTDTQYF.

This chain joins TRBV9 and TRBJ1-2, with D perhaps TRBD1 (6 bases). The CDR3 is made up of 15 amino acids. The germline CDR1 and CDR2 sequences are SGDLS and YYNGEE. Trimming stripped 6 bases from V and 4 bases from J, with 19 bases between. In DNA form, the CDR3 reads TGTGCCAGCATACAGGGCGACGGGCTAGGCTATGGCTACACCTTC. This encodes CASIQGDGLGYGYTF.

The chain has TRBV28 and TRBJ2-5, with 9 bases fitting TRBD2. V shed 6 bases and J 7 bases; nucleotides not matched to a gene: 9. In germline, CDR1 is MDHEN, CDR2 SYDVKM. This CDR3 has 14 residues. The CDR3 sequence is CASRSTSGLWTQYF. CDR3 nucleotides: TGTGCCAGCAGGTCTACTAGCGGGCTATGGACCCAGTACTTC.

J is TRBJ1-1 and V is TRBV5-1, with TRBD1 identical over 8 bases. Germline lookup yields CDR1 SGHRS and CDR2 YFSETQ. This CDR3 has 17 residues. V shed 4 bases and J 4 bases; nucleotides not matched to a gene: 15. In DNA form, the CDR3 reads TGCGCCAGCAGCCCCTGGACAGGGACCAGGTTCAGCACTGAAGCTTTCTTT. It specifies CASSPWTGTRFSTEAFF.

The sample holds one count of this clone. This chain uses TRBV5-6 with TRBJ2-2; possibly TRBD2 for D (6 bases). This CDR3 region has 17 residues. Trimming left V 0 bases short and J 5 bases short, with 17 bases between. Germline V CDR1 and CDR2: SGHDT, YYEEEE. The chain's CDR3 is CASSLALTGVWTGELFF. In DNA form, the CDR3 reads TGTGCCAGCAGCTTGGCCCTGACGGGGGTGTGGACCGGGGAGCTGTTTTTT.

The CDR3 reads CASQAMGGGKETQYF. CDR3 bases: TGCGCCAGCCAGGCTATGGGCGGGGGGAAAGAGACCCAGTACTTC. The gene calls are TRBV5-1 and TRBJ2-5, with TRBD2 matching 8 bases. Germline CDR1 SGHRS, CDR2 YFSETQ. Losses at the gene ends were 7 bases for V and 3 bases for J; bases not matched to a gene: 11. The CDR3 loop spans 15 amino acids.

The rearrangement uses TRBV7-2 and TRBJ2-5, with a weak D call TRBD2 (5 bases). Looked up from germline, CDR1 is SGHTA and CDR2 is FQGNSA. V lost 1 base and J lost 3, with 9 bases in between. CDR3 length: 14 residues. The CDR3, as DNA: TGTGCCAGCAGCTTAGATTGGACTGAAGAGACCCAGTACTTC. Amino acids: CASSLDWTEETQYF.